This TCR beta chain was retrieved from a study of blood T cell repertoires in COVID-19. Whole-study context: The study drew acute and convalescent COVID-19 samples from the United States, Italy and Spain.

The CDR3 has 14 amino acids. The V and J ends lost 2 bases and 6 bases respectively, with 13 bases between them. Looked up from germline, CDR1 is KGHSH and CDR2 is LQKENI. Assay used: immunoSEQ multiplex PCR; TCRdb lists only in-frame clones, some missing. The table has 200,000 to 300,000 clones, about 80% seen once. This TCR was recovered from a woman between 40 and 50 years old who had been exposed to COVID-19. The sequencing input was PBMCs or T cells enriched from blood (not recorded which). V is TRBV18 and J is TRBJ2-5, with D hard to call. The CDR3 DNA sequence: TGTGCCAGCTCACCAATAAGTCCAACTAAGACCCAGTACTTC. Translated: CASSPISPTKTQYF.